This TCR beta chain was sequenced for a study of blood T cell repertoires in COVID-19. Turning to the study itself: Both acute and convalescent COVID-19 samples were obtained from the United States, Italy and Spain. Sample material is recorded as cDNA or gDNA derived from T cells, B-cell-depleted T cells, or PBMCs.

This clone was detected once. As originally analysed: Estimation of nucleated cell counts was performed using reference gene primer amplification. TCRdb's copy holds only in-frame clones and misses some; the assay was immunoSEQ multiplex PCR. Clone size and V and J calls were adopted from that table, with D and trimming inferred from the DNA. The sample lists approximately 150,000 clones, approximately 80% occurring once. Trimming took 4 bases from V and 6 from J; bases not matched to a gene: 15. Per germline, CDR1 SGHNT and CDR2 YYREEE (reference sequence). CDR3 length equals 18 residues. The sample was peripheral blood. The sequence derives from a woman in her 50s with acute or convalescent COVID-19. The rearrangement uses TRBV5-4 and TRBJ2-2; 10 bases map to TRBD2. CDR3 nucleotide sequence: TGTGCCAGCAGCCCCGGGGGAGCTAGCGGGGGCCTCCCCGGGGAGCTGTTTTTT. Its translation: CASSPGGASGGLPGELFF. Combining the CDR3 with reference TRBV5-4 and TRBJ2-2 gives the whole variable domain ETGVTQSPTHLIKTRGQQVTLRCSSQSGHNTVSWYQQALGQGPQFIFQYYREEENGRGNFPPRFSGLQFPNYSSELNVNALELDDSALYLCASSPGGASGGLPGELFFGEGSRLTVL.